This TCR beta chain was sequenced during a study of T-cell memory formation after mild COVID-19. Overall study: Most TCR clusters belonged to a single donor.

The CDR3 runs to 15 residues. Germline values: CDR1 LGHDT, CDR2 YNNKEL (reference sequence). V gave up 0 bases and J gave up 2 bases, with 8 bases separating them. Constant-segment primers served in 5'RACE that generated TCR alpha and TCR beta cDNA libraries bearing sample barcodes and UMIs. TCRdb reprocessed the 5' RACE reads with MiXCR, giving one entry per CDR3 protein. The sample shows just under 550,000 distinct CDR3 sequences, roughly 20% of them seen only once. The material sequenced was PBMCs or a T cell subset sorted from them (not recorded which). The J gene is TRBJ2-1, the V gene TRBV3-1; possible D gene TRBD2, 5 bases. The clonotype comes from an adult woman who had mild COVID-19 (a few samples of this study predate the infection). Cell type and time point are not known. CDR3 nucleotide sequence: TGTGCCAGCAGCCAAGACTGGCGGGCCTACAATGAGCAGTTCTTC. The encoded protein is CASSQDWRAYNEQFF.